The 4 T cell receptor beta chains listed next were all sequenced from one sample in a study of cytomegalovirus exposure and HLA in healthy donors. Primers for the PCR totalled 60 Vbeta and 13 Jbeta. Here immunoSEQ multiplex PCR was the method, and the copy in TCRdb shows in-frame clones only, minus some. Of 80,000 to 100,000 clones listed, more than 60% were seen once; the top ten hold about 2.5%. The sample consisted of PBMCs. All receptors derive from a man aged 45-65 years in good health and CMV-seronegative.

Only a few counts were recorded for this clone. The chain combines TRBV7-9 with TRBJ2-2; TRBD1 might be the D (6 bases). The V and J ends lost 5 bases and 1 base respectively, with 11 bases between them. Germline values: CDR1 SEHNR, CDR2 FQNEAQ (reference sequence). The CDR3 runs 15 residues. CDR3 in amino acids: CASSPGDGNTGELFF. The CDR3 bases are TGTGCCAGCAGCCCAGGGGACGGGAACACCGGGGAGCTGTTTTTT.

This clone was counted between two and nine times. The chain uses TRBV7-8 and TRBJ1-5, with 10 bases that match TRBD1. Losses at the gene ends were 5 bases for V and 1 base for J; bases not matched to a gene: 2. Germline V gene lookup returns CDR1 SGHVS and CDR2 FQNEAQ. The CDR3 loop spans 15 amino acids. For the CDR3, the DNA is TGTGCCAGCAGCCGGGGACAGGGGAGCAATCAGCCCCAGCATTTT. Protein sequence: CASSRGQGSNQPQHF.

The count of this clone is one. This chain links TRBV6-1 with TRBJ1-1, with 10 positions matching TRBD1. Germline V gene data show CDR1 as MNHNS and CDR2 as SASEGT. V trimming: 2 bases; J trimming: 5 bases; junction bases outside the gene matches: 5. This CDR3 has 15 residues. This CDR3 reads CASSEPTGGQTEAFF. The CDR3, as DNA: TGTGCCAGCAGTGAACCGACAGGGGGCCAGACTGAAGCTTTCTTT.

This clone was found once. J is TRBJ2-2 and V is TRBV5-4; D ambiguous. Germline V gene sequence: CDR1 SGHNT, CDR2 YYREEE (reference sequence). V gave up 0 bases and J gave up 7 bases, with 4 bases separating them. CDR3 length: 12 amino acids. The CDR3 nucleotides are TGTGCCAGCAGCTTGGCGGGCGGGGAGCTGTTTTTT. Translating it yields CASSLAGGELFF.